Listed here are 18 T cell receptor beta chains from one sample, sequenced in a study of blood T cells in healthy people across ages. For the second PCR, which ran for roughly 6 to 12 cycles, a sample-barcoded 5' primer and a J-beta primer mix were used. From the 5' RACE reads, TCRdb called clonotypes with MiXCR, one entry per CDR3 protein. This sample has roughly 800,000 distinct CDR3 sequences; 58% occur once, and the top ten carry around 20%. Sample: blood. These receptors came from a man aged 25-45 years in good health.

This clonotype came up once. This chain joins TRBV6-5 and TRBJ1-6; D call uncertain. Trimming cost V 4 bases and J 2 bases, with 9 bases left between them. CDR1 MNHEY and CDR2 SVGAGI come from the germline V gene. This CDR3 spans 15 amino acids. CDR3 region: CASSSGPPYNSPLHF. CDR3 DNA: TGTGCCAGCAGTTCCGGACCGCCCTATAATTCACCCCTCCACTTT.

The chain uses TRBV30 and TRBJ2-5, with a weak D call TRBD1 (7 bases). The CDR3 length is 13 residues. The V gene's germline CDR1 is GTSNPN and CDR2 SVGIG (reference sequence). Between the trimmed V and J ends, which lost 3 bases and 11 bases, there was a span of 19 bases. CDR3 nucleotide sequence: TGTGCCTGGAGAAATCCAGGGGGGAGTAAGCAGTACTTC. Encoded protein: CAWRNPGGSKQYF.

The rearrangement uses TRBV6-1 and TRBJ2-7; the D gene could be TRBD1 or TRBD2 (5 bases each). CDR1 MNHNS and CDR2 SASEGT come from the germline V gene. The V end was cut by 8 bases, the J end by 2 bases, with 19 bases between. The CDR3 runs 15 residues. The CDR3 nucleotides are TGTGCCAGCTTTGAGGGGAAGGTGTTTCCCTACGAGCAGTACTTC. This encodes CASFEGKVFPYEQYF.

The chain uses TRBV28 and TRBJ2-5; TRBD2 matches at 9 bases. The DNA matches TRBJ2-7 better at its end, which makes the J call doubtful. The CDR3 totals 16 residues. The germline gives CDR1 MDHEN, CDR2 SYDVKM. CDR3 amino acids: CASSLGSSGIPHEQYF. In DNA, the CDR3 is TGTGCCAGCAGTTTAGGATCTAGCGGGATCCCCCACGAGCAGTACTTC.

V is TRBV7-9 and J is TRBJ2-7; 12 bases fit TRBD2. The CDR3 has 15 residues. V lost 6 bases, J lost 0 bases, and 3 bases stayed unmatched. The germline V gene encodes CDR1 SEHNR and CDR2 FQNEAQ (reference sequence). CDR3 bases: TGTGCCAGCAGTACTAGCGGGGGGCTCTCCTACGAGCAGTACTTC. As protein: CASSTSGGLSYEQYF.

The chain couples TRBV25-1 to TRBJ1-2; D is perhaps TRBD1 (5 bases). CDR3 length equals 15 residues. The V end was cut by 3 bases, the J end by 0 bases, with 11 bases between. Per germline, CDR1 MGHDK and CDR2 SYGVNS. The CDR3 protein is CASSDWTTANYGYTF. The DNA for the CDR3 is TGTGCCAGCAGTGATTGGACAACAGCTAACTATGGCTACACCTTC.

The chain employs TRBV20-1 and TRBJ2-1, with 7 bases aligning to TRBD2. CDR1 and CDR2 (germline): DFQATT, SNEGSKA (reference sequence). CDR3 length: 14 amino acids. V shed 7 bases and J 4 bases; nucleotides not matched to a gene: 10. DNA for the CDR3: TGCAGTGTACGGGGTCGGGGGGTTTACAATGAGCAGTTCTTC. Its protein is CSVRGRGVYNEQFF.

Written as DNA, the CDR3 is TGTGCCAGCAGTAAGACAGGGTCGGAGCAGTTCTTC. Its translation is CASSKTGSEQFF. The chain links TRBV12-3 or TRBV12-4 to TRBJ2-1, with TRBD1 identical over 7 bases. Trimming took 5 bases from V and 10 from J; bases not matched to a gene: 5. CDR3 length equals 12 residues.

The chain employs TRBV7-2 and TRBJ2-1; TRBD2 matches at 7 bases. Germline lookup yields CDR1 SGHTA and CDR2 FQGNSA. V lost 6 bases and J lost 0; bases outside the gene matches: 11. The CDR3 sequence is 17 residues long. The CDR3 region is CASSLLPGLSSYNEQFF. The CDR3 DNA is TGTGCCAGCAGTTTACTACCGGGACTAAGCTCCTACAATGAGCAGTTCTTC.

This sequence joins TRBV25-1 and TRBJ2-3; unclear D gene. The CDR3 consists of 14 residues. V was pared by 6 bases and J by 0 bases, with 10 bases between. Per germline, CDR1 MGHDK and CDR2 SYGVNS. The CDR3 nucleotides are TGTGCCAGCAGAGAGCAGTCTAGCACAGATACGCAGTATTTT. It codes for CASREQSSTDTQYF.

The genes are TRBV15 and TRBJ2-4; no definite D call. CDR1 LNHNV and CDR2 YYDKDF come from the germline V gene (reference sequence). The CDR3 extends over 12 amino acids. Between the trimmed V and J ends, which lost 1 base and 11 bases, there was a span of 9 bases. This CDR3 is CATSRADGFQYF. DNA for the CDR3: TGTGCCACCAGCAGAGCGGATGGCTTTCAGTACTTC.

This chain joins TRBV7-6 and TRBJ2-6; D gene ambiguous. The CDR3 contains 17 residues. Germline V gives CDR1 SGHVS, CDR2 FNYEAQ. Trimming shortened V by 1 base and J by 2 bases, and 12 bases separated the two germline ends. The CDR3 sequence is CASSLGFLSTGANVLTF. CDR3 nucleotide sequence: TGTGCCAGCAGCTTAGGGTTCCTGAGTACTGGGGCCAACGTCCTGACTTTC.

The gene calls are TRBV7-9 and TRBJ2-5; 7 positions agree with TRBD1. The V gene end was trimmed by 4 bases and the J gene end by 0 bases; junction bases not matched to a gene: 14. Germline V gene lookup returns CDR1 SEHNR and CDR2 FQNEAQ (reference sequence). CDR3 length equals 18 residues. The CDR3 loop is CASSWAATGDEYQETQYF. The CDR3 nucleotides are TGTGCCAGCAGCTGGGCCGCAACAGGGGACGAGTACCAAGAGACCCAGTACTTC.

This chain links TRBV7-2 with TRBJ2-7, with TRBD1 matching over 9 bases. The trim removed 4 bases at V and 0 bases at J, leaving 10 bases unmatched. Germline lookup yields CDR1 SGHTA and CDR2 FQGNSA. The CDR3 length is 17 residues. The DNA of the CDR3 is TGTGCCAGCAGCTGGGGACAGGGCGAGGGGAGCTCCTACGAGCAGTACTTC. Amino acid sequence: CASSWGQGEGSSYEQYF.

CDR3 amino acids: CSASPPGLAKNIQYF. CDR3 sequence (DNA): TGCAGTGCTAGCCCCCCAGGACTAGCCAAAAACATTCAGTACTTC. The chain carries TRBV20-1 and TRBJ2-4; TRBD2 is a possible D gene (5 bases). The V gene's germline CDR1 is DFQATT and CDR2 SNEGSKA (reference sequence). Trimming cost V 3 bases and J 0 bases, with 12 bases left between them. The CDR3 runs 15 residues.

The rearrangement joins TRBV4-2 to TRBJ1-1, with a weak D call TRBD1 (6 bases). The V gene lost 1 base and the J gene lost 1 base, with 10 bases spanning the gap. The CDR3 totals 15 residues. CDR1 is LGHNA and CDR2 is YNFKEQ in the germline V gene. For the CDR3, the DNA is TGTGCCAGCAGCCAAGTTGGGGGCGGGAACACTGAAGCTTTCTTT. This codes for CASSQVGGGNTEAFF.

The rearrangement links TRBV20-1 to TRBJ1-4, with a weak D call TRBD1 (5 bases). This CDR3 spans 18 amino acids. Germline CDR1 and CDR2: DFQATT and SNEGSKA (reference sequence). V dropped 0 bases and J dropped 3 bases, with 20 bases sitting between them. DNA of the CDR3: TGCAGTGCTAGAGATCCTGCGACAGTCCGGGCCTCTAATGAAAAACTGTTTTTT. The encoded protein is CSARDPATVRASNEKLFF.

V and J are TRBV10-3 and TRBJ2-7; D tentatively reads TRBD1 or TRBD2 (7 bases each). Germline loops: CDR1 ENHRY, CDR2 SYGVKD. This CDR3 contains 15 residues. V was pared by 6 bases and J by 0 bases, with 15 bases between. The CDR3 region is CAIRAAGDSSYEQYF. DNA for the CDR3: TGTGCCATCAGGGCGGCGGGGGACAGCTCCTACGAGCAGTACTTC.